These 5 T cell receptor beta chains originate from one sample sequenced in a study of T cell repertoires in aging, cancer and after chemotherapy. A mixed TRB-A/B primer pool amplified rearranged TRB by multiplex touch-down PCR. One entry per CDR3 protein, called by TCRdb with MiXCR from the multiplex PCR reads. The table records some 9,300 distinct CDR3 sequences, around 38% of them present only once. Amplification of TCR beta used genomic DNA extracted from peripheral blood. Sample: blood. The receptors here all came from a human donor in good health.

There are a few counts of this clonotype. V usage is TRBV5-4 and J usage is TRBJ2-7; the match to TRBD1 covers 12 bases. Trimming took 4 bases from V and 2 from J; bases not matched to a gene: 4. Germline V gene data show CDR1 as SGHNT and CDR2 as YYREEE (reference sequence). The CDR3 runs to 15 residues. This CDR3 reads CASSPGQGAAYEQYV. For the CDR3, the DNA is TGTGCCAGCAGCCCGGGACAGGGGGCCGCCTACGAGCAGTACGTC.

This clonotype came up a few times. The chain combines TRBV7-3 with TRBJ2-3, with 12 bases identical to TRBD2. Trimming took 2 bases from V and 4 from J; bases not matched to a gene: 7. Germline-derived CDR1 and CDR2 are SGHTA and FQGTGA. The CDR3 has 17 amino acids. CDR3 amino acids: CASSLVRTSGASDTQYF. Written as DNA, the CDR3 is TGTGCCAGCAGCTTAGTTCGGACTAGCGGGGCGTCAGATACGCAGTATTTT.

The CDR3 DNA is TGTGCCAGCAGTGACTCGGCAGGGGCATGGGATACGCAGTATTTT. Protein sequence: CASSDSAGAWDTQYF. The rearrangement uses TRBV6-4 and TRBJ2-3; a weak D match, TRBD1 (6 bases). The length of the CDR3 is 15 residues. V was cut by 0 bases and J by 6 bases, with 13 bases left in between. The germline V gene has CDR1 MRHNA and CDR2 SNTAGT.

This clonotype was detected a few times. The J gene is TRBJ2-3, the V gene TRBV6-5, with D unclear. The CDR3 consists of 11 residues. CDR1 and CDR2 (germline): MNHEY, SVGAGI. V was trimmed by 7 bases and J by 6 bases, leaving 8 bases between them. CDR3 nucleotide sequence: TGTGCCAGCACCTCACGCGATACGCAGTATTTT. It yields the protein CASTSRDTQYF.

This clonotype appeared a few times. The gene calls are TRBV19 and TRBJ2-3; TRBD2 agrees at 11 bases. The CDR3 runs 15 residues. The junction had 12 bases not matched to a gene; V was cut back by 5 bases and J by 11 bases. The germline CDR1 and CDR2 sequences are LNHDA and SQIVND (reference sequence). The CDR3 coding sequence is TGTGCCAGTAGTCCTTCTAGCGGGGGGCGCGAGAGGCAGTATTTT. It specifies CASSPSSGGRERQYF.